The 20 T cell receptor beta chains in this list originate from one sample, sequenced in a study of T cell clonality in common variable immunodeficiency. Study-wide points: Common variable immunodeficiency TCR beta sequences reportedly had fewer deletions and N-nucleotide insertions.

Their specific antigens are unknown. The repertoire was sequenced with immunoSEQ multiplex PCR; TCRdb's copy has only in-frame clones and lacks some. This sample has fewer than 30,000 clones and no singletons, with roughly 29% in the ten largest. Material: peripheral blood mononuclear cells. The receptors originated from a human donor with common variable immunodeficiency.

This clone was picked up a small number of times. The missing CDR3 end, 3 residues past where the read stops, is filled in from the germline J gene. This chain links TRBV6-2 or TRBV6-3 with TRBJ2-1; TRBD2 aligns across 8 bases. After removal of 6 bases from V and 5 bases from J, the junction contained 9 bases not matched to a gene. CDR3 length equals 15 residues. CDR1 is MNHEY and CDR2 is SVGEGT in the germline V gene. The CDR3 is CASRPSGGGDNEQFF. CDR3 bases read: TGTGCCAGCAGACCCAGCGGGGGTGGTGACAATGAG.

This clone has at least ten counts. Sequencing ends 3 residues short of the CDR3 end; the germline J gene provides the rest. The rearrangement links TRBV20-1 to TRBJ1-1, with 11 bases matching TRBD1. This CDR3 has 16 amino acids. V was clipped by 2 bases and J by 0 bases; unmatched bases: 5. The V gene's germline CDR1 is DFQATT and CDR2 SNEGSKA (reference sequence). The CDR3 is CSARLGQGALNTEAFF. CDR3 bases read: TGCAGTGCTAGACTCGGACAGGGGGCTTTGAACACTGAA.

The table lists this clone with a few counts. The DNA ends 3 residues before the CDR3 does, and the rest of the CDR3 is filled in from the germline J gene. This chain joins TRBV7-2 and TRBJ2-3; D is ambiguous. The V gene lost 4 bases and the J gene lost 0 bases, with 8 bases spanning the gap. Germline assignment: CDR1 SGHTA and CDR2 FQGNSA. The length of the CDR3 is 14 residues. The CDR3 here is CASSYGSSTDTQYF. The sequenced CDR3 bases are TGTGCCAGCAGCTACGGTTCTAGCACAGATACG. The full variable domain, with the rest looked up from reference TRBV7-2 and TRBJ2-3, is GAGVSQSPSNKVTEKGKDVELRCDPISGHTALYWYRQSLGQGLEFLIYFQGNSAPDKSGLPSDRFSAERTGGSVSTLTIQRTQQEDSAVYLCASSYGSSTDTQYFGPGTRLTVL.

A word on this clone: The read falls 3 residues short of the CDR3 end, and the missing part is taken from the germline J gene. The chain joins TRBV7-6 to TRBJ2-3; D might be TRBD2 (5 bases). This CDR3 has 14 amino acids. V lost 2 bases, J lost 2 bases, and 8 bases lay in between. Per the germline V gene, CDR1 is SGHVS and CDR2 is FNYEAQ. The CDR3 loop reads CASSLRAATDTQYF. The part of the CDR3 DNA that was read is TGTGCCAGCAGCTTACGAGCGGCCACAGATACG.

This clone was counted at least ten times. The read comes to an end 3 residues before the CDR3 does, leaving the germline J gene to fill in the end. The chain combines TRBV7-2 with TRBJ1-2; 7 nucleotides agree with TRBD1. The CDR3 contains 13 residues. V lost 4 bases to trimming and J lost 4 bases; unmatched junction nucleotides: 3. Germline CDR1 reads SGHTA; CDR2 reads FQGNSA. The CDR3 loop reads CASSYGTAYGYTF. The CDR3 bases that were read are TGTGCCAGCAGCTACGGGACAGCCTATGGC.

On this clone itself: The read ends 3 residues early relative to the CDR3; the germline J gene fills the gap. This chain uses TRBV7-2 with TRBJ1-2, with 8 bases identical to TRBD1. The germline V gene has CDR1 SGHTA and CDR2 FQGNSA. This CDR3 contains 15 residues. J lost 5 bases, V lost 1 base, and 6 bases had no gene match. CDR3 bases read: TGTGCCAGCAGCTTAGGACAGGGGATGGAGTATGGC. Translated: CASSLGQGMEYG. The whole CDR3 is CASSLGQGMEYGYTF.

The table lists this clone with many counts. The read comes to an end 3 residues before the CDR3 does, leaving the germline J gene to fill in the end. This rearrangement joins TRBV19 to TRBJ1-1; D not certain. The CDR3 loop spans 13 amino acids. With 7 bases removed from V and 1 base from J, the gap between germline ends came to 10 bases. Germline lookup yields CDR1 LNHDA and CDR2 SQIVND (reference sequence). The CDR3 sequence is CASTEGWNTEAFF. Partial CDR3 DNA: TGTGCCAGTACGGAAGGGTGGAACACTGAA. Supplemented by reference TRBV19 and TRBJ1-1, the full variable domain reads DGGITQSPKYLFRKEGQNVTLSCEQNLNHDAMYWYRQDPGQGLRLIYYSQIVNDFQKGDIAEGYSVSREKKESFPLTVTSAQKNPTAFYLCASTEGWNTEAFFGQGTRLTVV.

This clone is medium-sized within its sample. CDR3 protein: CASSINSGGAYEQYF. The covered CDR3 bases are TGTGCCAGCAGCATCAATAGCGGGGGGGCTTACGAG. This chain connects TRBV7-6 to TRBJ2-7; 11 nucleotides agree with TRBD2. The read ends 3 residues early relative to the CDR3; the germline J gene fills the gap. Germline V lookup: CDR1 SGHVS, CDR2 FNYEAQ. This CDR3 comprises 15 residues. The V segment lost 5 bases and the J segment 4 bases; nucleotides outside the gene matches: 7.

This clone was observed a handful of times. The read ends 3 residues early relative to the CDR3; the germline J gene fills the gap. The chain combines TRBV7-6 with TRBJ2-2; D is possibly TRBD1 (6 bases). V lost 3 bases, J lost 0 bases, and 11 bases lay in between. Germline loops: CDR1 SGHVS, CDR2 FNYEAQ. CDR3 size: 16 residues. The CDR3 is CASSLYQGPNTGELFF. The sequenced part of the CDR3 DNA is TGTGCCAGCAGCTTGTATCAGGGGCCGAACACCGGGGAG.

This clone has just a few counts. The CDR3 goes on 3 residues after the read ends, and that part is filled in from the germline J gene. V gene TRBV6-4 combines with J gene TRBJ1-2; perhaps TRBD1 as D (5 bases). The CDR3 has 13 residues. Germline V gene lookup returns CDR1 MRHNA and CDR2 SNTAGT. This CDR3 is CASSDSSGSGYTF. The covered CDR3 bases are TGTGCCAGCAGTGACTCGTCAGGGAGCGGC.

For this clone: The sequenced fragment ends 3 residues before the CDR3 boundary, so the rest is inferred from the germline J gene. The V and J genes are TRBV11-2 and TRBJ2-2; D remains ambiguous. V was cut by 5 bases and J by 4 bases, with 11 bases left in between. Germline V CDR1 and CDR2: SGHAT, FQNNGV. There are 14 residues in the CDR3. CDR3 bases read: TGTGCCAGCAGCCCCCGTATTATCACCGGGGAG. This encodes CASSPRIITGE. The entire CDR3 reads CASSPRIITGELFF.

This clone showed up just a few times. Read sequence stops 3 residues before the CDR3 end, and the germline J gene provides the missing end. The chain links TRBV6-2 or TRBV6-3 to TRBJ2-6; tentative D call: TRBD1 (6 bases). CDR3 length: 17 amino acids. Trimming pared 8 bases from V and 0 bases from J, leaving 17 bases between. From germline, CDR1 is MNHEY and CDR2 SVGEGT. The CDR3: CASLSRGTRSGANVLTF. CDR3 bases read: TGTGCCAGCCTATCTAGGGGGACGCGCTCTGGGGCCAACGTC.

The DNA read from the CDR3 is TGTGCCAGCAGCTCGGGACAGATTAATTCACCC. This gives the protein CASSSGQINSP. From start to end, the CDR3 is CASSSGQINSPLHF. The chain has TRBV7-9 and TRBJ1-6; 7 bases agree with TRBD1. The CDR3 end falls 3 residues outside the read, so it is completed with the germline J gene. J gave up 6 bases and V 4 bases, and 3 bases lay outside the gene matches. Per germline, CDR1 SEHNR and CDR2 FQNEAQ (reference sequence). The CDR3 is 14 residues long.

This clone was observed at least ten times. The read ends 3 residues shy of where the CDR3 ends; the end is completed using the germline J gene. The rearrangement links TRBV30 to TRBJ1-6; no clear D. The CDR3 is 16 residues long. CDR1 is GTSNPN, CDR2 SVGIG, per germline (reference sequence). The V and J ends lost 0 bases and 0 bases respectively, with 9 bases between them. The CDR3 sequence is CAWSVLDSSYNSPLHF. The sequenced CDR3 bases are TGTGCCTGGAGTGTACTTGATAGCTCCTATAATTCACCC. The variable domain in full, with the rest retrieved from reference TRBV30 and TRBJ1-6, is SQTIHQWPATLVQPVGSPLSLECTVEGTSNPNLYWYRQAAGRGLQLLFYSVGIGQISSEVPQNLSASRPQDRQFILSSKKLLLSDSGFYLCAWSVLDSSYNSPLHFGNGTRLTVT.

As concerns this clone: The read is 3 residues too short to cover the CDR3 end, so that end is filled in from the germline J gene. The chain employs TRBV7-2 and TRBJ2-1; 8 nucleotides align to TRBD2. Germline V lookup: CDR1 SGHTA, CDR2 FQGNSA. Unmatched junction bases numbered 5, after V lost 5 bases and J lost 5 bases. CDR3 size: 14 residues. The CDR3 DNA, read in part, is TGTGCCAGCAGCCGTGATAGCGGGGACAATGAG. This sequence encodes CASSRDSGDNE. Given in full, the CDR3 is CASSRDSGDNEQFF.

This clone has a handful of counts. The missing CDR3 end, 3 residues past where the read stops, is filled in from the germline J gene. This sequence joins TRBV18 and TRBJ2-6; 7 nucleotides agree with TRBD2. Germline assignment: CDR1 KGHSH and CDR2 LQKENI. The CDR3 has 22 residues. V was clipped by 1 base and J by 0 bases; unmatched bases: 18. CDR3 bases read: TGTGCCAGCTCACCACTTAGGGGCCGATGGGGGGGAACCTCCTCTGGGGCCAACGTC. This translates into CASSPLRGRWGGTSSGANV. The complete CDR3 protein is CASSPLRGRWGGTSSGANVLTF.

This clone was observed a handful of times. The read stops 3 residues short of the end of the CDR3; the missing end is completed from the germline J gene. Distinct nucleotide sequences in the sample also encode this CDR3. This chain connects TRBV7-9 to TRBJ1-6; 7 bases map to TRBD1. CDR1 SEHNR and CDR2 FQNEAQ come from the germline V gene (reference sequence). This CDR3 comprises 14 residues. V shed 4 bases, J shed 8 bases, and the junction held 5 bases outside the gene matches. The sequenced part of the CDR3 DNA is TGTGCCAGCAGCTCAGGGGGGCCGGATTCACCC. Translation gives CASSSGGPDSP. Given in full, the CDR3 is CASSSGGPDSPLHF.

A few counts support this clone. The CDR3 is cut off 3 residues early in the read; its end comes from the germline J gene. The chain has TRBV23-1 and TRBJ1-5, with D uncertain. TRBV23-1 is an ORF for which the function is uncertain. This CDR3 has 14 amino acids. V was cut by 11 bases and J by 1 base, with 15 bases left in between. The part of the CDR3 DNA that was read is TGCGCCCGTCCCCGGGTCTTCAGCAATCAGCCC. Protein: CARPRVFSNQP. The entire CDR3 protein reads CARPRVFSNQPQHF.

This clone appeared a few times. The CDR3 loop reads CASSLSHSYNEQFF. The CDR3 bases that were read are TGTGCCAGCAGCTTATCTCACAGCTACAATGAG. The rearrangement links TRBV7-2 to TRBJ2-1, with D unclear. The read falls 3 residues short of the CDR3 end, and the missing part is taken from the germline J gene. There are 14 residues in the CDR3. V gave up 2 bases and J gave up 3 bases, with 8 bases separating them. Germline lookup yields CDR1 SGHTA and CDR2 FQGNSA. The entire variable domain, with the rest obtained from reference TRBV7-2 and TRBJ2-1, is as follows: GAGVSQSPSNKVTEKGKDVELRCDPISGHTALYWYRQSLGQGLEFLIYFQGNSAPDKSGLPSDRFSAERTGGSVSTLTIQRTQQEDSAVYLCASSLSHSYNEQFFGPGTRLTVL.

The CDR3 loop reads CSASTGVETQYF. The sequenced CDR3 bases are TGCAGTGCTAGTACGGGGGTTGAGACC. The V gene is TRBV20-1, the J gene TRBJ2-5; perhaps TRBD2 as D (6 bases). The read ends 3 residues before the CDR3 terminus; that terminus is restored from the germline J gene. The germline V gene has CDR1 DFQATT and CDR2 SNEGSKA (reference sequence). The CDR3 contains 12 residues. V lost 3 bases, J lost 5 bases, and 10 bases lay in between.